This T cell receptor (beta chain) stems from a study of low-dose radiotherapy and immunotherapy resistance in tumors. Overall study: Cohort 1 got 0.5 Gy per fraction every 2 weeks, 6.5 Gy in total. From cycle 1 day 1, patients took oral aspirin 300 mg every day for four cycles.

Both TCRalpha and TCRbeta chains were reverse transcribed with V-gene-specific primers. The TCRs were subjected to amplification over roughly 18 PCR cycles employing a constant-region primer in conjunction with a V-primer adapter. TCRdb re-analysed the reads in MiXCR, keeping a single row per CDR3 protein. Of more than 85,000 distinct CDR3 sequences listed, 8% to 10% are singletons. This clonotype showed up many times. Time point in this sample: before trial treatment. Every donor was treated with nivolumab, ipilimumab, aspirin, low-dose cyclophosphamide and also low-dose radiotherapy. Advanced solid tumors without tumor-infiltrating lymphocytes were required for inclusion. V lost 0 bases and J 3 bases, leaving 6 bases between the germline ends. Germline values: CDR1 SGHRS, CDR2 YFSETQ. This CDR3 contains 13 residues.

The source of this sequence is a male donor with prostate cancer. Sequencing used PBMCs, obtained before treatment. The rearrangement joins TRBV5-1 to TRBJ1-1; no clear D gene. Written as DNA, the CDR3 is TGCGCCAGCAGCTTGGAACTGTACACTGAAGCTTTCTTT. This sequence encodes CASSLELYTEAFF.